This is a list of T cell receptor beta chains from one sample in a study of T cell changes during pregnancy in multiple sclerosis. Only in-frame clones appear in the TCRdb table, and some are missing; sequencing was by immunoSEQ multiplex PCR. The sample holds some 67,000 clones, about 92% seen once. Sequences were derived from peripheral blood, sampled after pregnancy. The receptors originated from a female donor with multiple sclerosis, enrolled in a pregnancy study. Each CDR3 is given with its conserved first and last residue. Each record gives: clone size, CDR3 length, D gene, J gene, V gene, CDR3 protein, CDR3 DNA. D genes are given only for firm matches. The listing skips clone size in some rows; elsewhere it reads once, few, many or a size class.

>-|15|TRBD2|TRBJ2-3|TRBV6-5
CASSYSGLGTDTQYF
TGTGCCAGCAGTTACTCTGGACTAGGCACAGATACGCAGTATTTT
>-|16|TRBD2|TRBJ2-1|TRBV6-6
CAISAPSGSSYNEQFF
TGTGCCATTTCCGCCCCTAGCGGCAGCTCCTACAATGAGCAGTTCTTC
>-|12|-|TRBJ1-5|TRBV2
CASSVANQPQHF
TGTGCCAGCAGTGTGGCCAATCAGCCCCAGCATTTT
>-|15|-|TRBJ2-5|TRBV18
CASSLQQGSGETQYF
TGTGCCAGCTCACTCCAACAGGGTTCTGGGGAGACCCAGTACTTC
>once|15|TRBD2|TRBJ2-3|TRBV5-4
CASIAGGPNTDTQYF
TGTGCCAGCATAGCGGGAGGGCCTAACACAGATACGCAGTATTTT
>few|13|TRBD2|TRBJ2-5|TRBV29-1
CSVEGGTHWTQYF
TGCAGCGTTGAGGGGGGGACCCACTGGACCCAGTACTTC
>-|16|TRBD1|TRBJ2-2|TRBV7-2
CASSPGTGTYSGELFF
TGTGCCAGCAGCCCCGGGACAGGGACGTATTCCGGGGAGCTGTTTTTT
>-|19|TRBD2|TRBJ2-1|TRBV18
CASSPPNSGRTTFVAEQFF
TGTGCCAGCTCACCACCTAATAGCGGGAGGACGACCTTCGTCGCTGAGCAGTTCTTC
>-|18|TRBD2|TRBJ2-1|TRBV19
CASSIGLAGGPKVNEQFF
TGTGCCAGTAGTATAGGACTAGCGGGAGGGCCGAAGGTAAATGAGCAGTTCTTC
>-|15|TRBD1|TRBJ1-1|TRBV11-3
CASSLGQGATTEAFF
TGTGCCAGCAGCTTAGGGCAGGGGGCTACTACTGAAGCTTTCTTT
>-|13|-|TRBJ2-7|TRBV5-4
CASSFLGGDEQYF
TGTGCCAGCAGCTTCCTAGGGGGTGACGAGCAGTACTTC
>-|15|-|TRBJ2-7|TRBV5-1
CASRLDIRTDYEQYF
TGCGCCAGCAGACTGGACATCCGCACGGACTACGAGCAGTACTTC
>-|17|-|TRBJ2-7|TRBV7-9
CASSLAAGPGGSYEQYF
TGTGCCAGCAGCTTAGCCGCTGGGCCAGGGGGGTCCTACGAGCAGTACTTC
>-|12|TRBD1|TRBJ1-2|TRBV6-6
CASTGTAYGYTF
TGTGCCAGCACCGGGACAGCCTATGGCTACACCTTC
>-|17|TRBD2|TRBJ2-2|TRBV27
CASSLSLAGLNTGELFF
TGTGCCAGCAGTTTAAGCCTAGCGGGGTTGAACACCGGGGAGCTGTTTTTT
>once|13|-|TRBJ1-1|TRBV7-2
CASSLGAYTEAFF
TGTGCCAGCAGCTTAGGGGCCTACACTGAAGCTTTCTTT
>-|15|-|TRBJ2-3|TRBV27
CASSLRAGRVDTQYF
TGTGCCAGCAGTCTACGCGCGGGGCGCGTAGATACGCAGTATTTT
>-|15|-|TRBJ1-5|TRBV5-6
CASSLVGGKNQPQHF
TGTGCCAGCAGCTTGGTTGGAGGTAAGAATCAGCCCCAGCATTTT
>-|16|-|TRBJ1-4|TRBV6-5
CASSYSLGDSGEKLFF
TGTGCCAGCAGTTACTCCCTAGGGGATTCGGGTGAAAAACTGTTTTTT
>-|13|-|TRBJ2-7|TRBV29-1
CSVAKRFSYEQYF
TGCAGCGTTGCGAAGCGGTTCTCCTACGAGCAGTACTTC
>-|19|TRBD1|TRBJ1-2|TRBV5-5
CASSLRLSPGQPSNYGYTF
TGTGCCAGCAGCTTGCGACTTTCCCCGGGACAGCCCAGTAACTATGGCTACACCTTC
>-|17|TRBD2|TRBJ2-3|TRBV30
CAWQGTSGYPSTDTQYF
TGTGCCTGGCAGGGGACTAGCGGTTACCCTAGCACAGATACGCAGTATTTT
>-|16|TRBD1|TRBJ2-2|TRBV4-3
CASSTPDRGYTGELFF
TGCGCCAGCAGTACTCCGGACAGGGGGTACACCGGGGAGCTGTTTTTT
>-|14|-|TRBJ2-3|TRBV4-2
CASSQDQVTDTQYF
TGTGCCAGCAGCCAAGACCAGGTCACAGATACGCAGTATTTT
>-|15|TRBD2|TRBJ2-1|TRBV25-1
CASSAGGSSYNEQFF
TGTGCCAGCAGTGCTGGCGGGAGCTCCTACAATGAGCAGTTCTTC
>-|16|TRBD1|TRBJ1-2|TRBV28
CASTIPTGTGGYGYTF
TGTGCCAGCACTATTCCGACCGGGACAGGTGGCTATGGCTACACCTTC
>-|20|TRBD2|TRBJ2-3|TRBV30
CAWSVLTSGRARRRTDTQYF
TGTGCCTGGAGTGTACTGACTAGCGGGAGGGCCCGACGTCGGACAGATACGCAGTATTTT
>-|13|-|TRBJ1-1|TRBV11-2
CASSQHGGTEAFF
TGTGCCAGCAGCCAACACGGGGGCACTGAAGCTTTCTTT
>-|15|TRBD1|TRBJ2-7|TRBV10-3
CAISVWERGPYEQYF
TGTGCCATCAGTGTTTGGGAGAGGGGGCCCTACGAGCAGTACTTC
>-|14|TRBD1|TRBJ2-7|TRBV9
CASSTRDREYEQYF
TGTGCCAGCAGCACCCGGGACAGGGAATACGAGCAGTACTTC
>-|13|-|TRBJ1-1|TRBV9
CASSPRVASRAFF
TGTGCCAGCAGCCCGAGGGTCGCGAGTAGGGCTTTCTTT
>-|13|-|TRBJ1-2|TRBV19
CATSLQGFDGYTF
TGTGCCACCTCCTTACAGGGTTTCGATGGCTACACCTTC
>-|15|-|TRBJ2-7|TRBV5-4
CASSLGGRERGEQYF
TGTGCCAGCAGCTTGGGTGGCCGGGAGAGGGGCGAGCAGTACTTC
>-|14|TRBD1|TRBJ1-2|TRBV7-2
CASSLRGQGYGYTF
TGTGCCAGCAGTCTAAGGGGACAGGGTTATGGCTACACCTTC
>-|16|TRBD1|TRBJ1-1|TRBV18
CASSPSGQGAGTEAFF
TGTGCCAGCTCACCATCTGGACAGGGGGCCGGCACTGAAGCTTTCTTT